Presented here are 12 T cell receptor beta chains from one specimen sequenced in a study of control samples from healthy donors and cancer patients. TCRdb keeps only in-frame clones here, not all; method: immunoSEQ multiplex PCR. The table has fewer than 200,000 clones, 80% to 95% seen once. The specimen sequenced was blood. The receptors shown here come from a man in his late teens or twenties in good health.

This chain links TRBV19 with TRBJ2-7; maybe TRBD1 (6 bases). Trimming took 7 bases from V and 0 from J, leaving 13 bases between them. CDR3 length: 14 amino acids. From germline, CDR1 is LNHDA and CDR2 SQIVND (reference sequence). CDR3 sequence (DNA): TGTGCCAGTAAGAGGACAGTGAGCTCCTACGAGCAGTACTTC. This codes for CASKRTVSSYEQYF.

This rearrangement joins TRBV18 to TRBJ1-2; 7 bases match TRBD1. Germline V lookup: CDR1 KGHSH, CDR2 LQKENI. The CDR3 length is 15 residues. V shed 2 bases, J shed 4 bases, and the junction held 7 bases outside the gene matches. CDR3 loop: CASSPSRGDPYGYTF. CDR3 bases: TGTGCCAGCTCACCATCCAGGGGGGATCCCTATGGCTACACCTTC.

The chain couples TRBV30 to TRBJ2-7, with 7 bases matching TRBD1. Germline loops: CDR1 GTSNPN, CDR2 SVGIG (reference sequence). The CDR3 is 15 residues long. The junction had 9 bases not matched to a gene; V was cut back by 2 bases and J by 2 bases. DNA for the CDR3: TGTGCCTGGAGTAGGGGGCAGGGGATCCCCTACGAGCAGTACTTC. Translated, it gives CAWSRGQGIPYEQYF.

This rearrangement joins TRBV6-5 to TRBJ2-2, with D perhaps TRBD2 (6 bases). Trimming pared 7 bases from V and 3 bases from J, leaving 15 bases between. CDR1 is MNHEY and CDR2 is SVGAGI in the germline V gene. CDR3 length: 15 amino acids. DNA for the CDR3: TGTGCCAGCACCCCGAGCGGGCTAGACACCGGGGAGCTGTTTTTT. Its protein product is CASTPSGLDTGELFF.

This clone was picked up a small number of times. The chain carries TRBV11-2 and TRBJ2-3; D possibly corresponds to TRBD2 (6 bases). Per germline, CDR1 SGHAT and CDR2 FQNNGV. V lost 1 base to trimming and J lost 1 base, with 18 bases between them. There are 18 residues in the CDR3. The CDR3 region is CASSLAYVAAIGTDTQYF. The CDR3 DNA reads TGTGCCAGCAGCTTAGCCTATGTAGCGGCCATTGGCACAGATACGCAGTATTTT.

The genes are TRBV7-2 and TRBJ2-7; 7 positions match TRBD2. The CDR3 is 15 amino acids. V trimming: 2 bases; J trimming: 2 bases; junction bases outside the gene matches: 6. Germline V gene data show CDR1 as SGHTA and CDR2 as FQGNSA. The CDR3 coding sequence is TGTGCCAGCAGCTTATTAGCTAGCGGAGCCTACGAGCAGTACTTC. Translation gives CASSLLASGAYEQYF.

The J gene is TRBJ2-7, the V gene TRBV7-6; 8 nucleotides agree with TRBD1. V shed 4 bases, J shed 0 bases, and the junction held 2 bases outside the gene matches. The germline V gene encodes CDR1 SGHVS and CDR2 FNYEAQ. CDR3 length equals 14 residues. The DNA of the CDR3 is TGTGCCAGCAGCTCCGGGACAGGCTCCTACGAGCAGTACTTC. Amino acids: CASSSGTGSYEQYF.

CDR3 coding DNA: TGCGCCAGCAGCCGTACCGCGGGGACAGGGGAGGCCGAGCAGTACTTC. Protein: CASSRTAGTGEAEQYF. The chain couples TRBV4-1 to TRBJ2-7; 10 bases align to TRBD1. Unmatched junction bases numbered 12, after V lost 4 bases and J lost 6 bases. The V gene's germline CDR1 is MGHRA and CDR2 YSYEKL. This CDR3 comprises 16 residues.

This rearrangement joins TRBV7-9 to TRBJ2-3; D unclear. The CDR3 is made up of 12 amino acids. Looked up from germline, CDR1 is SEHNR and CDR2 is FQNEAQ (reference sequence). The V end lost 3 bases, the J end lost 6 bases, and 7 bases lay between the germline ends. CDR3 amino acids: CASSLTSDTQYF. The CDR3 DNA reads TGTGCCAGCAGCTTGACCTCCGATACGCAGTATTTT.

V is TRBV6-5 and J is TRBJ1-2; the match to TRBD1 covers 12 bases. Germline assignment: CDR1 MNHEY and CDR2 SVGAGI. The V and J ends lost 10 bases and 4 bases, in that order; junction bases with no gene match: 7. The CDR3 has 14 amino acids. The CDR3 here is CATGQGAWSYGYTF. The CDR3 coding sequence is TGTGCCACGGGACAGGGGGCTTGGAGCTATGGCTACACCTTC.

The rearrangement links TRBV7-3 to TRBJ2-2; TRBD1 is a possible D gene (5 bases). Trimming left V 1 base short and J 3 bases short, with 6 bases between. Germline V gene lookup returns CDR1 SGHTA and CDR2 FQGTGA. This CDR3 spans 14 amino acids. This chain's CDR3 is CASSLKGYTGELFF. CDR3 DNA: TGTGCCAGCAGCTTAAAGGGGTACACCGGGGAGCTGTTTTTT.

The J gene is TRBJ1-1, the V gene TRBV4-1; D is perhaps TRBD1 (6 bases). V lost 0 bases and J 8 bases, leaving 13 bases between the germline ends. The germline V gene encodes CDR1 MGHRA and CDR2 YSYEKL. CDR3 length equals 14 residues. Here the CDR3 reads CASSQDLTGSEAFF. CDR3 DNA sequence: TGCGCCAGCAGCCAAGATCTGACAGGATCCGAAGCTTTCTTT.